What follows are 10 T cell receptor beta chains derived from one specimen sequenced in a study of T cells in Graves' hyperthyroidism and ophthalmopathy. The TCR beta CDR3 regions underwent amplification using RNA transcripts as the source. The study used the HTBI primer set for a first-round RT-PCR of the TCR CDR3. Via MiXCR, TCRdb re-called the multiplex PCR reads, giving one row per CDR3 protein. Altogether 550,000 to 800,000 distinct CDR3 sequences are present, less than 20% being singletons, with the ten largest covering roughly 8%. The sample was blood. The receptor set was obtained from a man aged 18 to 30 with Graves' hyperthyroidism.

The chain couples TRBV29-1 to TRBJ2-7; TRBD1 is a possible D gene (5 bases). V was pared by 6 bases and J by 1 base, with 10 bases between. The germline V gene encodes CDR1 SQVTM and CDR2 ANQGSEA. The CDR3 has 12 residues. Here the CDR3 DNA reads TGCAGCGTAGGACACCAATCCTACGAGCAGTACTTC. As protein: CSVGHQSYEQYF.

A note on this clonotype: One base away lies a much larger clone, so this may be a sequencing read error. The chain recombines TRBV30 with TRBJ2-7, with 7 bases lining up with TRBD1. Germline V gives CDR1 GTSNPN, CDR2 SVGIG (reference sequence). V was pared by 2 bases and J by 4 bases, with 5 bases of the junction left unmatched. The CDR3 is made up of 13 amino acids. CDR3 bases: TGTGCCTGGAGTTATGACAGGGATTACGAGCAGTACTTC. Amino acid sequence: CAWSYDRDYEQYF.

This clonotype was found many times. The gene calls are TRBV20-1 and TRBJ2-4; no firm D call. CDR1 and CDR2 (germline): DFQATT, SNEGSKA (reference sequence). The CDR3 covers 14 residues. V was cut by 5 bases and J by 0 bases, with 11 bases left in between. CDR3 bases: TGCAGTGCTCCCCTCCAATTAGCCAAAAACATTCAGTACTTC. This codes for CSAPLQLAKNIQYF.

Notes on this clonotype: A much larger clone lies one base from this, so it may be a read error. The chain recombines TRBV6-6 with TRBJ2-1; D is unclear. The CDR3 runs 13 residues. The germline V gene has CDR1 MNHNY and CDR2 SVGAGI (reference sequence). The CDR3 loop reads CARSYSTDNEQFF. The CDR3 nucleotides are TGTGCCCGCAGTTACTCCACTGACAATGAGCAGTTCTTC.

V is TRBV4-1 and J is TRBJ2-1; D perhaps matches TRBD1 (6 bases). The ends were cut back, 1 base at V and 2 bases at J, with 9 bases in the middle. Germline V gives CDR1 MGHRA, CDR2 YSYEKL. The length of the CDR3 is 15 residues. The CDR3 nucleotides read TGCGCCAGCAGCCAAGGCAGGGGCCCCTACAATGAGCAGTTCTTC. Its translation is CASSQGRGPYNEQFF.

This clonotype was found many times. The chain has TRBV28 and TRBJ1-5, with D unclear. With 6 bases removed from V and 11 bases from J, the gap between germline ends came to 20 bases. The CDR3 extends over 14 amino acids. Germline V gene sequence: CDR1 MDHEN, CDR2 SYDVKM. The CDR3 sequence: CASSRTRGVRSQHF. In DNA form, the CDR3 reads TGTGCCAGCAGCAGGACTCGCGGAGTGCGGTCCCAGCATTTT.

The chain joins TRBV24-1 to TRBJ2-4, with D unresolved. V lost 3 bases to trimming and J lost 9 bases, with 14 bases between them. The CDR3 runs to 14 residues. The V gene's germline CDR1 is KGHDR and CDR2 SFDVKD. The CDR3 loop is CATSDESLSGIQYF. The CDR3 DNA follows: TGTGCCACCAGTGATGAGTCCCTATCTGGCATTCAGTACTTC.

Only a few counts were recorded for this clonotype. This chain joins TRBV3-1 and TRBJ2-6, with TRBD1 matching over 7 bases. CDR1 is LGHDT, CDR2 YNNKEL, per germline (reference sequence). The CDR3 is made up of 18 amino acids. V trimming: 4 bases; J trimming: 0 bases; junction bases outside the gene matches: 9. CDR3 residues: CASSPSPGQTSGANVLTF. For the CDR3, the DNA is TGTGCCAGCAGCCCCTCCCCGGGACAGACCTCTGGGGCCAACGTCCTGACTTTC.

This clonotype was counted at least ten times. This sequence joins TRBV12-3 or TRBV12-4 and TRBJ1-1, with D tentatively TRBD1 (6 bases). This CDR3 has 16 residues. The V and J ends lost 2 bases and 0 bases respectively, with 13 bases between them. This CDR3 is CASSLWGLGLNTEAFF. The CDR3 DNA reads as TGTGCCAGCAGTTTATGGGGGCTAGGGTTGAACACTGAAGCTTTCTTT.

The table lists this clonotype with many counts. V gene TRBV28 combines with J gene TRBJ2-5; D unresolved. The CDR3 runs 13 residues. Germline V gene lookup returns CDR1 MDHEN and CDR2 SYDVKM. Trimming left V 6 bases short and J 0 bases short, with 8 bases between. This chain's CDR3 is CASREQNQETQYF. The DNA of the CDR3 is TGTGCCAGCAGGGAACAGAACCAAGAGACCCAGTACTTC.